This T cell receptor (beta chain) was recovered during a study of immune heterogeneity within non-small cell lung tumors. Bulk tumor genomic DNA served as template, at 550 to 700 ng per sample. Biopsies that were spaced far apart were taken, several per primary tumor, during surgery. Their non-small cell lung cancer was newly diagnosed and untreated, and the patients underwent curative surgery. Those donating were patients (newly diagnosed with non-small cell lung cancer) who were having surgery with curative intent. The authors amplified TCR beta CDR3 by multiplex PCR with 32 V and 13 J primers. In TCRdb, the multiplex PCR reads were re-called with MiXCR into one record per CDR3 protein. The table includes roughly 3,000 distinct CDR3 sequences, approximately 24% detected once. Trimming took 1 base from V and 4 from J; bases not matched to a gene: 10. Germline V gene sequence: CDR1 SGHVS, CDR2 FQNEAQ. This CDR3 comprises 19 residues.

By sample share, this clonotype is medium-sized. The chain employs TRBV7-8 and TRBJ1-6, with 10 nucleotides matching TRBD1. The source is a female donor with non-small cell lung cancer. The sample comprised lung tumor tissue. The CDR3 here is CASSLVLPGQGLYNSPLHF. As DNA, the CDR3 is TGTGCCAGCAGCTTAGTGCTGCCGGGACAGGGGTTATATAATTCACCCCTCCACTTT.